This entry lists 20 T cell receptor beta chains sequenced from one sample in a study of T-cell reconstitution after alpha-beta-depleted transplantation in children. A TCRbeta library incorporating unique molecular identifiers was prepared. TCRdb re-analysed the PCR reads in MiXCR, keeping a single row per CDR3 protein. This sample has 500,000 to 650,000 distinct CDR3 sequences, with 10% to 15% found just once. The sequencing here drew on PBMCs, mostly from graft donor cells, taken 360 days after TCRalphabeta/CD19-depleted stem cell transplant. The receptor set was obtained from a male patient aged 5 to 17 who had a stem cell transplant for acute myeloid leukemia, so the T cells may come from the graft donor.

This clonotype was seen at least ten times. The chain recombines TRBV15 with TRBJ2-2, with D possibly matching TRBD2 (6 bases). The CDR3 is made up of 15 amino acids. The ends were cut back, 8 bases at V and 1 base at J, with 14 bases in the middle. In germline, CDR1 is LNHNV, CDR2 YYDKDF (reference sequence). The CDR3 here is CATGKTGVNTGELFF. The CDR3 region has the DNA TGTGCCACCGGGAAGACGGGAGTGAACACCGGGGAGCTGTTTTTT.

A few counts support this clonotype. CDR3 nucleotides: TGTGCCAGCAGCCACCAGACAGGGGTCACAGATACGCAGTATTTT. Protein product: CASSHQTGVTDTQYF. V gene TRBV14 combines with J gene TRBJ2-3; 8 bases line up with TRBD1. The CDR3 extends over 15 amino acids. The V segment lost 3 bases and the J segment 2 bases; nucleotides outside the gene matches: 4. CDR1 is SGHDN and CDR2 is FVKESK in the germline V gene.

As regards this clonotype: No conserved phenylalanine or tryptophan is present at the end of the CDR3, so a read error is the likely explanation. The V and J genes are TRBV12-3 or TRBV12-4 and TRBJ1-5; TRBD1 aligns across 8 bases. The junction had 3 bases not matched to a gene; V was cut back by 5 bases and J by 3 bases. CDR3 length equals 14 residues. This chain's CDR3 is CASSRTGINQPQHC. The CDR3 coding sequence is TGTGCCAGCAGTAGGACAGGGATCAATCAGCCCCAGCATTGT.

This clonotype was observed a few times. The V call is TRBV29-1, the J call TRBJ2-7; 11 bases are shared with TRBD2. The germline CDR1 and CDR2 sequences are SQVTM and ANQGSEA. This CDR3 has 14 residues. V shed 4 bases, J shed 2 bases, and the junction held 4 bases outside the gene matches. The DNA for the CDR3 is TGCAGCGTTGTAGGACTAGCGGGCGCCTACGAGCAGTACTTC. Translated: CSVVGLAGAYEQYF.

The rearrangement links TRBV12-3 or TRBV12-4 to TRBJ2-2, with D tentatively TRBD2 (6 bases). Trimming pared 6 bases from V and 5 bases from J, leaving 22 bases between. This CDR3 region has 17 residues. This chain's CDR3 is CASSTPRLALGTGELFF. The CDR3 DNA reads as TGTGCCAGCAGCACTCCTAGGCTAGCGTTAGGAACCGGGGAGCTGTTTTTT.

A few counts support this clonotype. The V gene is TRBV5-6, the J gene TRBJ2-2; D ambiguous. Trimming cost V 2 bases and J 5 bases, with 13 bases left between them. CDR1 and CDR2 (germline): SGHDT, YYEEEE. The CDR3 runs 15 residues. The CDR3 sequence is CASSFFDIWTGELFF. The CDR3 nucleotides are TGTGCCAGCAGCTTTTTCGATATTTGGACCGGGGAGCTGTTTTTT.

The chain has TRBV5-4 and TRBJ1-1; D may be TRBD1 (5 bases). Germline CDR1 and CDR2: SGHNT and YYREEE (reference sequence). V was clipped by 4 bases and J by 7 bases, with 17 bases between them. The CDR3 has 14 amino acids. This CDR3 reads CASSRRWGIVEAFF. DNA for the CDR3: TGTGCCAGCAGCAGACGGTGGGGCATCGTTGAAGCTTTCTTT.

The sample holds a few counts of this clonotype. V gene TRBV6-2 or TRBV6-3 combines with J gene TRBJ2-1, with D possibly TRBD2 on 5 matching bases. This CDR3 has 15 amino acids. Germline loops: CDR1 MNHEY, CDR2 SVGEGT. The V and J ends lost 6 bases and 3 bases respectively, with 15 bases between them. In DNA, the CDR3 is TGTGCCAGCAGCCCAAGCGGCGGGTTCTACAATGAGCAGTTCTTC. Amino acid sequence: CASSPSGGFYNEQFF.

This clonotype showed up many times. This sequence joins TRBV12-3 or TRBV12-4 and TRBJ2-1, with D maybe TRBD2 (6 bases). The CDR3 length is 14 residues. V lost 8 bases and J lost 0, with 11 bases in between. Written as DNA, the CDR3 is TGTGCCAGCGACGGGAGCAGCTCCTACAATGAGCAGTTCTTC. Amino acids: CASDGSSSYNEQFF.

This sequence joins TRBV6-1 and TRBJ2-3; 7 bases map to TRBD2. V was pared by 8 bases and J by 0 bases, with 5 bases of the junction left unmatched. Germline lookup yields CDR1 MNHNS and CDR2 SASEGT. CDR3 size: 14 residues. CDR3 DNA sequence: TGTGCCAGCCTAGCGGACCCTAGCACAGATACGCAGTATTTT. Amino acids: CASLADPSTDTQYF.

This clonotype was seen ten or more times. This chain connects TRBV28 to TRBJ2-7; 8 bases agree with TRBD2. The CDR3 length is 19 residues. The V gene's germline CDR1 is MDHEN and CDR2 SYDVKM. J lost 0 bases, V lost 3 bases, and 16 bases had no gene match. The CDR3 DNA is TGTGCCAGCAGTTTTCCCTCCGCTGCGATCGGGACTAGCTCCTACGAGCAGTACTTC. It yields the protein CASSFPSAAIGTSSYEQYF.

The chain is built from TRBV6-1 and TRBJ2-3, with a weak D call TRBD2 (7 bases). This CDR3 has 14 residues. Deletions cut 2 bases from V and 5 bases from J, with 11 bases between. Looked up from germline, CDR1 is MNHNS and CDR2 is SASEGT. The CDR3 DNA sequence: TGTGCCAGCAGTGAACGGGGGGCCGGAGATACGCAGTATTTT. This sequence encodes CASSERGAGDTQYF.

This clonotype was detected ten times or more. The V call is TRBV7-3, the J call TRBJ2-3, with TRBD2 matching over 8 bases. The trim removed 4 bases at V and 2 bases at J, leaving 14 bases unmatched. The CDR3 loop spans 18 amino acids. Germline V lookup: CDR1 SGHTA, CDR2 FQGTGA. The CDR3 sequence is CASSSNPGGAGTTDTQYF. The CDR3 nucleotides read TGTGCCAGCAGCTCTAACCCCGGGGGGGCGGGAACCACAGATACGCAGTATTTT.

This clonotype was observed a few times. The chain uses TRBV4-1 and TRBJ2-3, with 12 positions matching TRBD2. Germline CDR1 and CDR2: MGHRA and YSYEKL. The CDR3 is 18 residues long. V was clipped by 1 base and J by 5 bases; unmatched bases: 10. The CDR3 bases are TGCGCCAGCAGCCAAGTTCAGCCCCTAGCGGGGGGGCGAGATACGCAGTATTTT. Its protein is CASSQVQPLAGGRDTQYF.

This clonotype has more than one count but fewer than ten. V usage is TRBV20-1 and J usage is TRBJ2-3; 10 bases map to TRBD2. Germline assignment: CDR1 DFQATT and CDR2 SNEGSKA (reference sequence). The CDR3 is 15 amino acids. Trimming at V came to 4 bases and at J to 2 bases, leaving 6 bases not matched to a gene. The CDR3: CSATPLAGDTDTQYF. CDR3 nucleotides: TGCAGTGCTACCCCGCTAGCGGGGGACACAGATACGCAGTATTTT.

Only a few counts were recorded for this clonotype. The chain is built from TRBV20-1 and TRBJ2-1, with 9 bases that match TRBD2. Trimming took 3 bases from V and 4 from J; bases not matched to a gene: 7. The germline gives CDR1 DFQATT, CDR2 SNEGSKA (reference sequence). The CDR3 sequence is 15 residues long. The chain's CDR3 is CSARTSGKEYNEQFF. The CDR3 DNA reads TGCAGTGCTAGGACTAGCGGAAAGGAATACAATGAGCAGTTCTTC.

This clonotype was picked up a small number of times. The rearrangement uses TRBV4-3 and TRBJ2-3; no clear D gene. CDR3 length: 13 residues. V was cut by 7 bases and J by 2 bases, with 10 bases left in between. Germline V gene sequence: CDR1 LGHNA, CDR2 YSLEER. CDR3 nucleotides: TGCGCCAGCACAGTTGCGAACACAGATACGCAGTATTTT. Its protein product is CASTVANTDTQYF.

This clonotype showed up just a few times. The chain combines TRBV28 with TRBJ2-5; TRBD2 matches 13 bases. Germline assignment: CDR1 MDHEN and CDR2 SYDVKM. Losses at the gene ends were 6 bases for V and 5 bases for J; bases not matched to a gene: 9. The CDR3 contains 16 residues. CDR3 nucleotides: TGTGCCAGCAGGCGAAGACTAGCGGGAGGACAGGAGACCCAGTACTTC. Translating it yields CASRRRLAGGQETQYF.

The CDR3: CAISARTSGSGETQYF. The CDR3 DNA sequence: TGTGCCATCAGTGCTAGGACTAGCGGGAGTGGGGAGACCCAGTACTTC. The V and J genes are TRBV10-3 and TRBJ2-5; 13 positions agree with TRBD2. Germline V gene sequence: CDR1 ENHRY, CDR2 SYGVKD. This CDR3 has 16 amino acids. J gave up 5 bases and V 4 bases, and 7 bases lay outside the gene matches.

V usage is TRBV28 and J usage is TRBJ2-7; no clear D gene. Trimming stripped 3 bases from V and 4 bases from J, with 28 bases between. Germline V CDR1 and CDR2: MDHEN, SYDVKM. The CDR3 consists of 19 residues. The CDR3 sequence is CASSFQRDAPSNRLYEQYF. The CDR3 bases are TGTGCCAGCAGTTTTCAAAGAGACGCACCTTCCAATAGGTTGTACGAGCAGTACTTC.